The sequence of this T cell receptor beta chain was determined in a study of blood T cell repertoires in COVID-19 (dated by TCRdb to 2020 to 2021). Background on the whole study: Samples covering the acute and convalescent phases of COVID-19 were provided by collaborators in the United States, Italy and Spain. The material from the prospective study consisted of cDNA or gDNA derived from T cells, B-cell-depleted T cells, or PBMCs. The samples were drawn from two sources: the first 160 participants of the ongoing ImmuneRACE study, and 1,200 or so subjects contributed by 6 global collaborators. A freely available public database, intended as a resource for researchers studying the immune response to SARS-CoV-2, is where the repertoires were released. A de-identified subject ID, COVID-19 status, age in years and sex were almost always included in the sample metadata. Where available, HLA class I and class II types were taken from metadata supplied by the sample provider and were not determined by assay-based typing. The dataset comprised deeply sampled blood TCRbeta repertoires from subjects exposed to, actively infected with, or recovered from COVID-19.

A note on this clone: Its antigen is currently not known. No base quality values were provided; no much bigger clone lies one nucleotide off.

Collaborating institutions collected whole blood in K2EDTA tubes following their own protocols. For TCRbeta analysis, collaborators shipped samples as frozen whole blood, isolated PBMCs, or DNA extracted from either of those sample types. Results the study describes overall, beyond this receptor: The amount of clinical and demographic metadata varied by source and participant and was provided uncurated.

The immunoSEQ Assay, a bias-controlled multiplex PCR, was used to amplify TCRbeta CDR3 regions from genomic DNA. As for the authors' bioinformatics: Within the assay, amplification of reference gene primers was used to estimate how many nucleated cells each sample contained. To quantify the absolute abundance of each unique TCRbeta CDR3 rearrangement, sequence reads were collapsed and filtered. For each sample, productive Simpson clonality was calculated by taking the square root of Simpson's diversity index across productive rearrangements. The table was pulled from immuneACCESS by TCRdb, which kept in-frame rearrangements only. Such tables lose some clones; where checked, under half of the loss comes from unresolved V genes, and the rest has no known cause. V and J calls and clone size come straight from that table; D and trimming were deduced from the DNA. The sample has some 260,000 clones on record, approximately 77% of them singletons. About 3% of the sample belongs to the ten largest clones.

From a lookup of the germline V gene, CDR1 and CDR2 are MDHEN and SYDVKM. The CDR3 spans 15 residues, from the cysteine through the phenylalanine. CDR3 DNA only is kept here, 45 bases in frame from base 1. At the junction V is shortened by 6 bases and J by 5 bases; bases outside the gene matches: 8. This TCR came from a woman aged 18-29 years with acute or convalescent COVID-19. Sequencing was carried out using peripheral blood. The chain is encoded by TRBV28 joined to TRBJ1-4; 8 of the junction bases match TRBD1. CDR3 region: CASRESGTGNEKLFF. The nucleotide sequence reads as follows: TGTGCCAGCAGAGAGTCCGGGACAGGCAATGAAAAACTGTTTTTT.